These 10 T cell receptor beta chains came from one sample sequenced in a study of T cells after yellow fever vaccination. TCRdb passed the 5' RACE reads through MiXCR, listing each CDR3 protein once. The sample yields 150,000 to 200,000 distinct CDR3 sequences, approximately 10% seen once. The source was CD8+ T cells sorted from PBMCs, collected 15 days after the yellow fever booster vaccination. These receptors came from a man aged 18 to 30 who received the YFV17D yellow fever vaccine.

In its sample, this clonotype was seen a few times. The chain links TRBV4-1 to TRBJ2-7; 14 bases are shared with TRBD2. The germline CDR1 and CDR2 sequences are MGHRA and YSYEKL. Unmatched junction bases numbered 8, after V lost 3 bases and J lost 1 base. This CDR3 region has 18 residues. The CDR3 sequence is CASSQRGTSGGLSYEQYF. The CDR3 nucleotides read TGCGCCAGCAGCCAGAGAGGGACTAGCGGGGGCCTGTCCTACGAGCAGTACTTC.

The genes are TRBV11-3 and TRBJ1-1; TRBD1 agrees at 9 bases. CDR1 and CDR2 from the germline V gene are SGHNT and YENEEA. The CDR3 totals 14 residues. After removal of 5 bases from V and 4 bases from J, the junction contained 5 bases not matched to a gene. The CDR3 reads CASSPRQGVTEAFF. The CDR3 DNA follows: TGTGCCAGCAGCCCGAGACAGGGGGTCACTGAAGCTTTCTTT.

The rearrangement uses TRBV24-1 and TRBJ2-2, with D possibly matching TRBD2 (5 bases). The germline gives CDR1 KGHDR, CDR2 SFDVKD. The CDR3 runs 13 residues. Trimming shortened V by 9 bases and J by 0 bases, and 7 bases separated the two germline ends. The CDR3: CATWGANTGELFF. CDR3 DNA sequence: TGTGCCACCTGGGGAGCGAACACCGGGGAGCTGTTTTTT.

The V and J genes are TRBV6-2 or TRBV6-3 and TRBJ2-1, with 7 bases aligning to TRBD1. The CDR3 consists of 14 residues. The germline V gene encodes CDR1 MNHEY and CDR2 SVGEGT. V gave up 2 bases and J gave up 6 bases; unmatched junction bases: 4. The CDR3 sequence is CASSYGAGGNEQFF. CDR3 nucleotides: TGTGCCAGCAGTTACGGGGCAGGGGGCAATGAGCAGTTCTTC.

Many counts were recorded for this clonotype. The V gene is TRBV5-1, the J gene TRBJ2-7; the D gene is possibly TRBD1 (5 bases). The CDR3 loop spans 12 amino acids. Germline V gene sequence: CDR1 SGHRS, CDR2 YFSETQ. The ends were cut back, 0 bases at V and 6 bases at J, with 7 bases in the middle. This chain's CDR3 is CASSLAGLEQYF. CDR3 DNA sequence: TGCGCCAGCAGCTTGGCAGGGCTCGAGCAGTACTTC.

The genes are TRBV4-1 and TRBJ1-2; possible D gene TRBD1, 5 bases. The V end was cut by 1 base, the J end by 5 bases, with 8 bases between. There are 13 residues in the CDR3. In germline, CDR1 is MGHRA, CDR2 YSYEKL. CDR3 in DNA: TGCGCCAGCAGCCAAGGGGGCCTGTATGGCTACACCTTC. Translating gives CASSQGGLYGYTF.

Ten or more counts support this clonotype. The chain links TRBV7-9 to TRBJ2-2; D is unresolved. V lost 1 base, J lost 6 bases, and 3 bases lay in between. This CDR3 has 12 amino acids. Germline V gene lookup returns CDR1 SEHNR and CDR2 FQNEAQ (reference sequence). The CDR3 sequence is CASSLGPGELFF. The CDR3 DNA sequence: TGTGCCAGCAGCTTAGGTCCCGGGGAGCTGTTTTTT.

V gene TRBV6-1 combines with J gene TRBJ2-7; TRBD1 aligns across 8 bases. J gave up 5 bases and V 0 bases, and 6 bases lay outside the gene matches. CDR1 is MNHNS, CDR2 SASEGT, per germline. The CDR3 length is 15 residues. The CDR3 DNA reads as TGTGCCAGCAGTGAAGCCGGGCAGGGGGCCGACGAGCAGTACTTC. Its translation: CASSEAGQGADEQYF.

This clonotype was seen more than once but under ten times. J is TRBJ2-1 and V is TRBV12-3 or TRBV12-4; D is uncertain. The ends were cut back, 5 bases at V and 6 bases at J, with 17 bases in the middle. The CDR3 is 15 amino acids. This chain's CDR3 is CASSPHLGLVNEQFF. For the CDR3, the DNA is TGTGCCAGCAGTCCCCACTTGGGGTTGGTCAATGAGCAGTTCTTC.

The rearrangement joins TRBV4-1 to TRBJ2-1, with D maybe TRBD2 (6 bases). From germline, CDR1 is MGHRA and CDR2 YSYEKL. This CDR3 has 16 residues. The ends were cut back, 4 bases at V and 4 bases at J, with 17 bases in the middle. The CDR3 DNA reads as TGCGCCAGCAGCCCCTTTACGGCGGGGAATTACAATGAGCAGTTCTTC. Translating gives CASSPFTAGNYNEQFF.